The 6 T cell receptor beta chains in this list originate from one sample, sequenced in a study of shared clonotypes between healthy human individuals. Sequencing used immunoSEQ multiplex PCR; TCRdb keeps in-frame clones, though not all of them. The table records fewer than 550,000 clones, roughly 85% of them present only once. The specimen was PBMCs. The receptor set was obtained from a woman in her thirties or forties in good health. Some clones in this sample may be carry-over from other donors' samples.

V is TRBV10-3 and J is TRBJ1-1; 7 nucleotides agree with TRBD1. Trimming cost V 2 bases and J 1 base; bases outside gene matches: 1. The CDR3 has 14 amino acids. Per the germline V gene, CDR1 is ENHRY and CDR2 is SYGVKD. The CDR3 region has the DNA TGTGCCATCAGTGAGGACAGGGCGAACACTGAAGCTTTCTTT. It translates to CAISEDRANTEAFF.

The chain employs TRBV19 and TRBJ2-1; TRBD2 might be the D (5 bases). Germline CDR1 and CDR2: LNHDA and SQIVND (reference sequence). This CDR3 spans 15 amino acids. V lost 3 bases to trimming and J lost 7 bases, with 16 bases between them. The CDR3 DNA is TGTGCCAGTAGTATGGCGCGGGCTACGAGGAATGAGCAGTTCTTC. Encoded protein: CASSMARATRNEQFF.

As to this clone: Other nucleotide sequences in the sample specify the same CDR3. The V call is TRBV29-1, the J call TRBJ2-3, with TRBD2 matching over 12 bases. CDR3 length: 14 amino acids. Germline V CDR1 and CDR2: SQVTM, ANQGSEA. V lost 6 bases and J lost 3; bases outside the gene matches: 4. CDR3 DNA sequence: TGCAGCGTGGCCGGGACTAGCGGGACAGATACGCAGTATTTT. As protein: CSVAGTSGTDTQYF.

The V and J genes are TRBV19 and TRBJ2-7; maybe TRBD2 (5 bases). Germline V gives CDR1 LNHDA, CDR2 SQIVND (reference sequence). This CDR3 contains 12 residues. V lost 5 bases, J lost 7 bases, and 12 bases lay in between. In nucleotides, the CDR3 is TGTGCCAGTAGTGTCGACTCGGGGGAGCAGTACTTC. This translates into CASSVDSGEQYF.

The V and J genes are TRBV12-5 and TRBJ2-3, with 7 positions matching TRBD2. This CDR3 spans 15 amino acids. Germline V gives CDR1 LGHNT, CDR2 FRNRAP. V trimming: 1 base; J trimming: 5 bases; junction bases outside the gene matches: 6. In nucleotides, the CDR3 is TGTGCTAGTGGTTTGGGGGCGGGAGTGGGAGATACGCAGTATTTT. This gives the protein CASGLGAGVGDTQYF.

This clone appeared once. This chain links TRBV7-4 with TRBJ1-2, with a possible D match to TRBD1 (5 bases). V shed 4 bases and J shed 7 bases, with 19 bases lying between them. This CDR3 contains 15 residues. CDR1 and CDR2 (germline): SGHVT, SQSDAQ. The DNA of the CDR3 is TGTGCCAGCAGCTACCCAGGGACCAGGGAGCGTGGCTACACCTTC. This gives the protein CASSYPGTRERGYTF.